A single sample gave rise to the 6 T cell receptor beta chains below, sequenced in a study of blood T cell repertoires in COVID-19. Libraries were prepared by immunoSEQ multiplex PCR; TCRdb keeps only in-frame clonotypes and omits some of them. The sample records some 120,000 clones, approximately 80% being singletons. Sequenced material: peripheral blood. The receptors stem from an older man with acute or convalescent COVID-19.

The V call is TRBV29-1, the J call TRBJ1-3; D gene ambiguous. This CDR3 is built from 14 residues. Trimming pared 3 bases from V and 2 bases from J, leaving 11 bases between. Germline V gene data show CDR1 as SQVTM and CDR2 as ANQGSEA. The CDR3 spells CSVELQEAGNTIYF. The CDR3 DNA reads TGCAGCGTTGAGTTACAAGAAGCTGGAAACACCATATATTTT.

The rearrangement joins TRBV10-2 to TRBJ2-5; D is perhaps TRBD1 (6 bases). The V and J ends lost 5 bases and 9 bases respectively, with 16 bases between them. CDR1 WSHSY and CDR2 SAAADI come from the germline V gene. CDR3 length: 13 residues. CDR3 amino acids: CASSKEGVGSQYF. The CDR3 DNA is TGCGCCAGCAGTAAAGAGGGGGTTGGGTCCCAGTACTTC.

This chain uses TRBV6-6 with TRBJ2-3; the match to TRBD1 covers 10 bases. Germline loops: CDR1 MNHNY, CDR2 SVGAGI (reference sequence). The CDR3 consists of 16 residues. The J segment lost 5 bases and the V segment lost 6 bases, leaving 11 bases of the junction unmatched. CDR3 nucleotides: TGTGCCAGCAGCTTACCATCGGGACAGGGGCGAGATACGCAGTATTTT. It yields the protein CASSLPSGQGRDTQYF.

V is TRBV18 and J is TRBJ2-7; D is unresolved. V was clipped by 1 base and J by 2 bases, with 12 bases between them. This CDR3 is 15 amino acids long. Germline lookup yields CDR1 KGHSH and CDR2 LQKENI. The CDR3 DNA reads TGTGCCAGCTCACCACTGGCGACAAACACCTACGAGCAGTACTTC. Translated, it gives CASSPLATNTYEQYF.

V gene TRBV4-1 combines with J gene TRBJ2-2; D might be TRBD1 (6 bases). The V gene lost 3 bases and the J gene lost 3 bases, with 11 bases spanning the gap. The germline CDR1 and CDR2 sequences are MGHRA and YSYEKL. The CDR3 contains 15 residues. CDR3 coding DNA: TGCGCCAGCAGCCAGAGGGGGAGAGACACCGGGGAGCTGTTTTTT. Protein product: CASSQRGRDTGELFF.

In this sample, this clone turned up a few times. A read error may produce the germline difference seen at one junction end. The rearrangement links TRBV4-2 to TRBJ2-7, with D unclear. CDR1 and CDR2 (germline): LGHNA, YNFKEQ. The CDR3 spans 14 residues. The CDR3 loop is CASSQDGSRHPRDF. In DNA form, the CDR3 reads TGTGCCAGCAGCCAAGATGGGTCCCGGCACCCCCGGGACTTC.